The 5 T cell receptor beta chains given below trace back to one sample, sequenced in a study of cytomegalovirus exposure and HLA in healthy donors. 60 Vbeta and 13 Jbeta primers were used in PCR. Here immunoSEQ multiplex PCR was the method, and the copy in TCRdb shows in-frame clones only, minus some. The sample comprises some 110,000 clones, 74% of which are singletons, and 4% to 4.5% rests with the top ten. Sequenced sample: PBMCs. These receptors all stem from a woman between 45 and 60 years old in good health and CMV-seropositive.

The rearrangement joins TRBV28 to TRBJ2-3; D gene unclear. V lost 5 bases, J lost 6 bases, and 12 bases lay in between. Looked up from germline, CDR1 is MDHEN and CDR2 is SYDVKM. This CDR3 region has 13 residues. CDR3 bases: TGTGCCAGCAGTATACAAACGTCGGATACGCAGTATTTT. This gives the protein CASSIQTSDTQYF.

V and J are TRBV9 and TRBJ2-2; 9 bases map to TRBD2. The CDR3 loop spans 17 amino acids. The germline V gene has CDR1 SGDLS and CDR2 YYNGEE. Trimming took 1 base from V and 6 from J; bases not matched to a gene: 10. CDR3 residues: CASSVTAGGLKSGELFF. The CDR3 DNA reads as TGTGCCAGCAGCGTAACAGCGGGGGGTCTTAAATCCGGGGAGCTGTTTTTT.

The chain uses TRBV18 and TRBJ1-4; D unresolved. The V and J ends lost 2 bases and 3 bases respectively, with 16 bases between them. The CDR3 is made up of 17 amino acids. The germline gives CDR1 KGHSH, CDR2 LQKENI. CDR3 sequence: CASSPWASQGPNEKLFF. CDR3 bases: TGTGCCAGCTCACCATGGGCCAGTCAAGGTCCTAATGAAAAACTGTTTTTT.

CDR3 sequence reads: CASSLGSGGTDTQYF. The DNA for the CDR3 is TGCGCCAGCAGCTTGGGTAGCGGGGGGACAGATACGCAGTATTTT. This sequence joins TRBV5-1 and TRBJ2-3; TRBD2 aligns across 10 bases. CDR1 and CDR2 (germline): SGHRS, YFSETQ. With 0 bases clipped from V and 3 bases from J, the junction kept 1 base outside the gene matches. This CDR3 region has 15 residues.

The chain couples TRBV10-3 to TRBJ2-1; 11 bases map to TRBD2. From germline, CDR1 is ENHRY and CDR2 SYGVKD. The CDR3 is 14 amino acids. J was trimmed by 8 bases and V by 3 bases; bases with no gene match: 3. The CDR3 nucleotides are TGTGCCATCAGTGATACTAGCGGGGGCCATGAGCAGTTCTTC. Translated, it gives CAISDTSGGHEQFF.